This TCR beta chain was profiled in a study of cytomegalovirus exposure and HLA in healthy donors. The overall study: A preliminary data release comprised around 90 million unique TCRs obtained from HLA-typed donors.

Worth noting for this clone: Its antigen is still unknown. The sample holds other DNA sequences that translate to the same CDR3.

The PCR ran on 60 Vbeta and 13 Jbeta primers. Profiled with immunoSEQ multiplex PCR; TCRdb holds only in-frame clones, not every one. The sample includes 140,000 to 150,000 clones, more than 9.5% seen only once; the top ten take about 1.9%. Study-level points and caveats: An analysis done earlier found most TCR beta V segments productive about 87% or about 30% of the time. Fewer N-insertions (relative to the approximately 700-donor mean) were reportedly seen in an Asian-associated ancestry cluster in a later analysis. Sequencing likely produced, as an artifact, a cluster of highly shared sequence variants.

Sample: PBMCs. The sequence came from a man aged 50 or older in good health and CMV-seronegative.

This CDR3 is CSAKGTGGFGGYTF. For the CDR3, the DNA is TGCAGCGCCAAAGGGACAGGGGGCTTCGGTGGCTACACCTTC. The chain joins TRBV29-1 to TRBJ1-2, with TRBD1 matching 12 bases. Germline trimming cut 7 bases from V and 7 bases from J; bases unmatched to any gene: 10. The CDR3 is 14 amino acids. CDR1 SQVTM and CDR2 ANQGSEA come from the germline V gene.